This T cell receptor (beta chain) was sequenced during a study of cytomegalovirus exposure and HLA in healthy donors. The PCR used 60 Vbeta and 13 Jbeta primers. The data were produced by immunoSEQ multiplex PCR, yet TCRdb's version contains in-frame clones alone and is incomplete. The sample comprises about 140,000 clones, approximately 79% of which are singletons, and less than 1.5% rests with the top ten. The V and J ends lost 3 bases and 4 bases, in that order; junction bases with no gene match: 5. This CDR3 contains 15 residues. Germline V gene lookup returns CDR1 SGHTS and CDR2 YDEGEE. Sequenced material: PBMCs. The chain recombines TRBV5-8 with TRBJ2-2, with TRBD1 matching 8 bases. The sequence was obtained from a female donor in good health and CMV-seronegative. CDR3 coding DNA: TGTGCCAGCAGCTGGGGGACAGGTCCCACCGGGGAGCTGTTTTTT. It encodes CASSWGTGPTGELFF.